This record covers a single T cell receptor beta chain. Its antigen is as yet unknown. The sample is drawn from a study of T cells expressing NK-cell markers. For the study at large: Out of eight donors sequenced, seven tested HCMV-seropositive and the remaining one seronegative. Regarding the study as a whole: It was still unclear whether expanded NKG2C+ T cell clones were HCMV specific. About 1.0-7.5% of CD8+ T cells in more than five donors belonged to dominant NKG2C+ clonotypes.

Researchers built TCR beta cDNA using 5'RACE template switching with UMIs. With the 5' RACE reads reprocessed, TCRdb shows one record per CDR3 protein and no DNA. This sample's clone table lists 550,000 to 600,000 distinct CDR3 sequences. The sample comprised blood T cells: a sorted CD56 or NKG2C T cell subset, CD4+ or CD8+ T cells, or bulk PBMC T cells (not recorded which). The sequence was collected from a man younger than 35 in good health.

The CDR3 sequence: CAWTDQETQYF. The chain links TRBV30 to TRBJ2-5. CDR3 length: 11 residues. The germline V gene has CDR1 GTSNPN and CDR2 SVGIG (reference sequence).